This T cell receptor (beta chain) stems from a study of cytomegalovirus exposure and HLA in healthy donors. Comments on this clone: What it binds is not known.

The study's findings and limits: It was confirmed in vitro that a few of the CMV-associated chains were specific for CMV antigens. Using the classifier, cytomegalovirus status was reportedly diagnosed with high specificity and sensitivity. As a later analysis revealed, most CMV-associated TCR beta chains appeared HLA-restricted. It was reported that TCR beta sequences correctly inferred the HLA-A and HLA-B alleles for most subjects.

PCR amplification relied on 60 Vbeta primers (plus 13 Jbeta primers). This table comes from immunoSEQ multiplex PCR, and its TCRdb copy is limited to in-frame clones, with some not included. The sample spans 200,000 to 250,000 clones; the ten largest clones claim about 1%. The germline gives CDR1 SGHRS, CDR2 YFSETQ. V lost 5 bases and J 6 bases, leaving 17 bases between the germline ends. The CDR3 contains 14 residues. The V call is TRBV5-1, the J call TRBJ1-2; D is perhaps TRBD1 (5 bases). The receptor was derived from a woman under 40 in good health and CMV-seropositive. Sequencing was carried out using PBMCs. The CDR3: CASRKERGMDGYTF. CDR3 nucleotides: TGCGCCAGCAGAAAGGAAAGGGGAATGGATGGCTACACCTTC.